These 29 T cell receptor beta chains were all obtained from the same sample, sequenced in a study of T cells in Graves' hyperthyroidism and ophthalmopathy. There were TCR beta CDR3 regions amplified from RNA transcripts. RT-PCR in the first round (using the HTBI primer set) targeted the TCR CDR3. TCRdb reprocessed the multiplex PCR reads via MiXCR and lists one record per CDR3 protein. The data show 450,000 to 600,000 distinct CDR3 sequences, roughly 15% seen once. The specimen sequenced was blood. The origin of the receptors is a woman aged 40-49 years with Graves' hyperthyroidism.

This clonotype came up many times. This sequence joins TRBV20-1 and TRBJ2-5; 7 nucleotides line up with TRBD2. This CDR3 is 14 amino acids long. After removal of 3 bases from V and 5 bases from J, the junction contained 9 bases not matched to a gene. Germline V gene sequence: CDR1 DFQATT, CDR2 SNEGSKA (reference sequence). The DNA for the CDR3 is TGCAGTGCTAGCCCGACTAGCCGCGCGGAGACCCAGTACTTC. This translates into CSASPTSRAETQYF.

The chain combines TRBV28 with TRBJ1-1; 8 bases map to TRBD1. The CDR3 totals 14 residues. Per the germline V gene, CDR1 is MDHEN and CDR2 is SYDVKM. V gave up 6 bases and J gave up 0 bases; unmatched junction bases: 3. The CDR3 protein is CASRPTGVNTEAFF. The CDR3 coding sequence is TGTGCCAGCAGACCGACAGGGGTGAACACTGAAGCTTTCTTT.

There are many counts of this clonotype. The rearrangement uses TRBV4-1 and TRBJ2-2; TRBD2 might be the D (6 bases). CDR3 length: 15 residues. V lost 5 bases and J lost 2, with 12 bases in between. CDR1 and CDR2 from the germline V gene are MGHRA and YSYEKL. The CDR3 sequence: CASSYTSSNTGELFF. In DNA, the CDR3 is TGCGCCAGCAGCTATACTAGCAGTAACACCGGGGAGCTGTTTTTT.

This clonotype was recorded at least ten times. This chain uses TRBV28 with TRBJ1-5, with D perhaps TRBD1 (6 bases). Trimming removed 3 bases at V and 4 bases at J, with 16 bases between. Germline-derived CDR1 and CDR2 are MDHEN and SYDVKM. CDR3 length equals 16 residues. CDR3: CASSLGGRGANQPQHF. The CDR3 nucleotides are TGTGCCAGCAGTTTGGGGGGCCGGGGGGCGAATCAGCCCCAGCATTTT.

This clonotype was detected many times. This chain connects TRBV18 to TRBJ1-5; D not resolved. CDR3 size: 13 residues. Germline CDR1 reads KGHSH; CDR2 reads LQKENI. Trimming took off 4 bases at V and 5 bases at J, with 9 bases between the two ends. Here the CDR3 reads CASSRLEDQPQHF. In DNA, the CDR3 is TGTGCCAGCTCACGCCTCGAGGATCAGCCCCAGCATTTT.

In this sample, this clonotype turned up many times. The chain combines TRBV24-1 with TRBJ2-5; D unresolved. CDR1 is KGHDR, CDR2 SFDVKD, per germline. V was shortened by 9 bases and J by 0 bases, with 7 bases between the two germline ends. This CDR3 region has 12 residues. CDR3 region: CATARDQETQYF. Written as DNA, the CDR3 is TGTGCCACCGCCCGGGACCAAGAGACCCAGTACTTC.

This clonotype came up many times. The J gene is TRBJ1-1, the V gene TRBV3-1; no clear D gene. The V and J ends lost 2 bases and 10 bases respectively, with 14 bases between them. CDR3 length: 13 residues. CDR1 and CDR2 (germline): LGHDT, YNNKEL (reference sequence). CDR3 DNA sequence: TGTGCCAGCAGCCAATCCCAGCAGCCGTCAGCTTTCTTT. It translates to CASSQSQQPSAFF. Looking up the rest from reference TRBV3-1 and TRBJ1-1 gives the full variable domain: DTAVSQTPKYLVTQMGNDKSIKCEQNLGHDTMYWYKQDSKKFLKIMFSYNNKELIINETVPNRFSPKSPDKAHLNLHINSLELGDSAVYFCASSQSQQPSAFFGQGTRLTVV.

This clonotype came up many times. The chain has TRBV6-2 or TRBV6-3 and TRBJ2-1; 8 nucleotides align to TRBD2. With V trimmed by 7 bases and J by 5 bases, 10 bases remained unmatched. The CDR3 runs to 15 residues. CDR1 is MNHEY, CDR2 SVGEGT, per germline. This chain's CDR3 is CASTKGGLVNNEQFF. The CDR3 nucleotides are TGTGCCAGCACTAAAGGGGGACTAGTAAACAATGAGCAGTTCTTC.

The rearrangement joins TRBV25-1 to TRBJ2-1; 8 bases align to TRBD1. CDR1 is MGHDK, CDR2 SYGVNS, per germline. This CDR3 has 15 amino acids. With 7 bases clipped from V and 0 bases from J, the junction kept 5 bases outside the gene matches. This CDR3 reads CASNQQGGSYNEQFF. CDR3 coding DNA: TGTGCCAGCAACCAACAGGGGGGCTCCTACAATGAGCAGTTCTTC.

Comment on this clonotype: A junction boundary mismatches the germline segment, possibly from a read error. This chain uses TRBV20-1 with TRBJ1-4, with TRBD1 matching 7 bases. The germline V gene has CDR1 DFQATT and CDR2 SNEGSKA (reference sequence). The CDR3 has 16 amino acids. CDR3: CSARAYRGATNEKLLF. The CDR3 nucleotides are TGCAGTGCTAGAGCCTACAGGGGTGCAACTAATGAAAAACTGCTTTTT.

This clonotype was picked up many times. The CDR3 DNA reads TGTGCCAGCAGTCCGCACATGGGCACTGAAGCTTTCTTT. Protein product: CASSPHMGTEAFF. The rearrangement joins TRBV27 to TRBJ1-1; D ambiguous. Germline CDR1 is MNHEY and CDR2 is SMNVEV (reference sequence). V was pared by 5 bases and J by 4 bases, with 11 bases between. The CDR3 is 13 residues long.

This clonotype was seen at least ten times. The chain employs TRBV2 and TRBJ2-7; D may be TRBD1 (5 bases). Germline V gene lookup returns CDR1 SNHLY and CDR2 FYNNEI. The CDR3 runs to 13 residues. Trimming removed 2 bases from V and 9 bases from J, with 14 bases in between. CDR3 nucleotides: TGTGCCAGCAGTGAACTTCTGGGGCAGGGGCAGTACTTC. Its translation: CASSELLGQGQYF.

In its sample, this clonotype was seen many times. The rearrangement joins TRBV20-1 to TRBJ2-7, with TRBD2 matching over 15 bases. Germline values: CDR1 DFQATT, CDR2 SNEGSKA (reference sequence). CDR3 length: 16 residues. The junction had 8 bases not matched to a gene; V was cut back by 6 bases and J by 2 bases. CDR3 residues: CSAPGTSGRWAYEQYF. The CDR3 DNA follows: TGCAGTGCACCCGGGACTAGCGGGAGGTGGGCCTACGAGCAGTACTTC.

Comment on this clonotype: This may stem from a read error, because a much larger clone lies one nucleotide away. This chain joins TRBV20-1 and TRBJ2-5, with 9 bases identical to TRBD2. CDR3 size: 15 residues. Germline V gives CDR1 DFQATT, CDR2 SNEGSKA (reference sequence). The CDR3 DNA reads TGCAGTGCTAGACCCCTAGCGGGGTCAGGAGAGGCCCAGTACTTC. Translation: CSARPLAGSGEAQYF.

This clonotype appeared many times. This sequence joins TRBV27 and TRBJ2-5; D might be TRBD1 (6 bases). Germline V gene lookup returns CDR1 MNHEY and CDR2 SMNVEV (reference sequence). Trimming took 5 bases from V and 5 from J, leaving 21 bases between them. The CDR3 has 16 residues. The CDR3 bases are TGTGCCAGCAGTCTTTACCACCCCCAGGGGAAGGAGACCCAGTACTTC. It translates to CASSLYHPQGKETQYF.

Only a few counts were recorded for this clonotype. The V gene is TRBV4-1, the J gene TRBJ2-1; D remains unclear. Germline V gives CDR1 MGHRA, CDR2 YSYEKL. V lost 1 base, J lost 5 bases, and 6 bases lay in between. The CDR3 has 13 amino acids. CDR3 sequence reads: CASSQAQHNEQFF. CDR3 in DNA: TGCGCCAGCAGCCAAGCCCAGCACAATGAGCAGTTCTTC.

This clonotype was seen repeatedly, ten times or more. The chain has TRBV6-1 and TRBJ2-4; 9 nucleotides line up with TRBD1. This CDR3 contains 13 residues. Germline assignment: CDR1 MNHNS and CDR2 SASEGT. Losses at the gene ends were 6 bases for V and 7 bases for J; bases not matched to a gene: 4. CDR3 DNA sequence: TGTGCCAGCAGGCCCGGGACAGGGAACATTCAGTACTTC. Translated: CASRPGTGNIQYF.

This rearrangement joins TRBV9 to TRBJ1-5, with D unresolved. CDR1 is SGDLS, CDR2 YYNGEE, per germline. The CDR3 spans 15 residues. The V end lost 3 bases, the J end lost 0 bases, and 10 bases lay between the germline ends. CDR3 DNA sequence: TGTGCCAGCAGCGAGGGTTGGAGTAGCAATCAGCCCCAGCATTTT. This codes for CASSEGWSSNQPQHF.

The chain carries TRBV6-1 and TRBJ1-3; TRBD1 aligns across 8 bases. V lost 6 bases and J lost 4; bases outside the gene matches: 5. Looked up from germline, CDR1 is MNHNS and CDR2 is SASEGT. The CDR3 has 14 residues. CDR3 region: CASRPGGSGNTIYF. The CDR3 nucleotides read TGTGCCAGCAGACCAGGGGGCTCGGGAAACACCATATATTTT.

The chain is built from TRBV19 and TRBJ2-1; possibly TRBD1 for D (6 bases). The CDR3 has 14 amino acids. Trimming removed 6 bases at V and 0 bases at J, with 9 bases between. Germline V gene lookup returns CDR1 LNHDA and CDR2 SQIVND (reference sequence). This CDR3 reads CASRRGNSYNEQFF. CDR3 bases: TGTGCCAGTAGGAGGGGGAACTCCTACAATGAGCAGTTCTTC.

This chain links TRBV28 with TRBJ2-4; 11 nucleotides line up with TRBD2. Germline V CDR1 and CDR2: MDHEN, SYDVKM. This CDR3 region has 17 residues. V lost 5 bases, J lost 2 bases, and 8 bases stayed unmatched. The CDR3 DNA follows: TGTGCCAGCAGTCAAACCAGACTAGCGGGAACCAAAAACATTCAGTACTTC. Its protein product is CASSQTRLAGTKNIQYF. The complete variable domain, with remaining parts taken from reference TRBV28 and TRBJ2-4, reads DVKVTQSSRYLVKRTGEKVFLECVQDMDHENMFWYRQDPGLGLRLIYFSYDVKMKEKGDIPEGYSVSREKKERFSLILESASTNQTSMYLCASSQTRLAGTKNIQYFGAGTRLSVL.

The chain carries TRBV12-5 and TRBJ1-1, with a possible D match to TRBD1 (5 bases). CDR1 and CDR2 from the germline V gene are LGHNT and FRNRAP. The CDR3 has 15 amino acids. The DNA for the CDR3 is TGTGCGCGGACCGGGACGGCTTTACTGAACACTGAAGCTTTCTTT. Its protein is CARTGTALLNTEAFF.

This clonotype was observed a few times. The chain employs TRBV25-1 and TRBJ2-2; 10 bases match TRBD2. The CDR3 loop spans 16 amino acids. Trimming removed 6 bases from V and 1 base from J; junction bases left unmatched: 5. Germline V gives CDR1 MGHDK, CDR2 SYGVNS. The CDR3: CASRSLAGENTGELFF. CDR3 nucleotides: TGTGCCAGCAGATCGCTAGCGGGAGAGAACACCGGGGAGCTGTTTTTT.

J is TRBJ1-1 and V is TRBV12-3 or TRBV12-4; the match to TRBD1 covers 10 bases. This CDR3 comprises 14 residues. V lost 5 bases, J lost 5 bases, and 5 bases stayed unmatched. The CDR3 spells CASSTGTGVTEAFF. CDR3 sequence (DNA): TGTGCCAGCAGTACCGGGACAGGGGTTACTGAAGCTTTCTTT.

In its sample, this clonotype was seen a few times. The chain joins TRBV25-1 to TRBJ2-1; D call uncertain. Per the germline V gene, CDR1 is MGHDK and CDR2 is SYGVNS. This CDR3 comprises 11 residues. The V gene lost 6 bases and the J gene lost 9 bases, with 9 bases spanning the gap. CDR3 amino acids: CASRIRSEQFF. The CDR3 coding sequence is TGTGCCAGCAGAATCCGAAGTGAGCAGTTCTTC.

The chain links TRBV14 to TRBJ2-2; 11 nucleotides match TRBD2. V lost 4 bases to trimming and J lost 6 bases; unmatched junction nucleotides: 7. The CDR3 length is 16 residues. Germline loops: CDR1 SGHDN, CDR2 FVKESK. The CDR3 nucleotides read TGTGCCAGCAGCCGCACTAGCGGGAGTACCTCCGGGGAGCTGTTTTTT. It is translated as CASSRTSGSTSGELFF.

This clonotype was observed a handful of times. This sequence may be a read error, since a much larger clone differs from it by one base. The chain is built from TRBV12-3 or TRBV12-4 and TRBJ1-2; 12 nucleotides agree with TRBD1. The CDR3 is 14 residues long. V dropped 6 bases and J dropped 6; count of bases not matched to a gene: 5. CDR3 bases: TGTGCCAGCAGCACTGGGACAGGGGGCCATGGCTACACCTTC. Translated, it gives CASSTGTGGHGYTF.

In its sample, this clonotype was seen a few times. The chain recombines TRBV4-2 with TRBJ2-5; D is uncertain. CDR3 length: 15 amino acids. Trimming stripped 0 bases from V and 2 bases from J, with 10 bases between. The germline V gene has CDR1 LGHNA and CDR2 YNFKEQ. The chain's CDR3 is CASSQDPKAQETQYF. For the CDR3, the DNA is TGTGCCAGCAGCCAAGATCCAAAAGCTCAAGAGACCCAGTACTTC.

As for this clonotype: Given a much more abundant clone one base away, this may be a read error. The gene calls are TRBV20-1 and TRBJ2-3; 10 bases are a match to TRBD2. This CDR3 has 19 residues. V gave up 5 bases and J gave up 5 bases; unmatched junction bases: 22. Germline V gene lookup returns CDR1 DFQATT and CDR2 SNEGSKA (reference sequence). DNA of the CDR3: TGCAGTGCTTTACAAGACAGAGGGCTAGCGGGAGAGAGAATAGATACGCAGTATTTT. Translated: CSALQDRGLAGERIDTQYF.